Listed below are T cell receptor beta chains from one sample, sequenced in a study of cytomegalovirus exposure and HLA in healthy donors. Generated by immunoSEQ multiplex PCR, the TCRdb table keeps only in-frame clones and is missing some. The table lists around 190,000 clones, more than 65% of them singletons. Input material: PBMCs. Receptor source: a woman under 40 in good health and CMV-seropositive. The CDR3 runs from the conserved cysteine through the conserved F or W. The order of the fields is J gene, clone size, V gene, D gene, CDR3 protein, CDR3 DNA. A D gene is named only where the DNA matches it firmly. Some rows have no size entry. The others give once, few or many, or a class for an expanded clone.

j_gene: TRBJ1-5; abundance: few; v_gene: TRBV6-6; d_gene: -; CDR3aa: CASSVNQQGNQPQHF; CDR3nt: TGTGCCAGCAGTGTCAACCAACAGGGCAATCAGCCCCAGCATTTT
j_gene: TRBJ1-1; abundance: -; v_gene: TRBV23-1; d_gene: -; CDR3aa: CASSHSGGGTEAFF; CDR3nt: TGCGCCAGCAGTCACTCGGGCGGGGGCACTGAAGCTTTCTTT
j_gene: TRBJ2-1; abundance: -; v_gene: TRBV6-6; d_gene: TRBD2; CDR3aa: CASSRGLAGANEQFF; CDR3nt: TGTGCCAGCAGTAGGGGACTAGCGGGAGCTAATGAGCAGTTCTTC
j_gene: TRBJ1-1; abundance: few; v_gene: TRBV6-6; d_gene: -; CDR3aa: CASSYGAAEAFF; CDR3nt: TGTGCCAGCAGTTATGGGGCAGCTGAAGCTTTCTTT
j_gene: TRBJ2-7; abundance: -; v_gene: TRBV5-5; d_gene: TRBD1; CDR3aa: CASSVDRGRLGEQYF; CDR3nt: TGTGCCAGCAGCGTAGACAGGGGGCGCTTGGGCGAGCAGTACTTC
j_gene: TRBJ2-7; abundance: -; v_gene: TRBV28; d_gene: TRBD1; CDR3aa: CASNGDRGYEQYF; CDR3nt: TGTGCCAGCAACGGGGACAGAGGCTACGAGCAGTACTTC
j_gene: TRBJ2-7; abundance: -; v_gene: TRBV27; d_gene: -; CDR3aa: CASSLRVISNQGSYEQYF; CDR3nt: TGTGCCAGCAGTTTAAGGGTCATCTCCAATCAGGGCTCCTACGAGCAGTACTTC
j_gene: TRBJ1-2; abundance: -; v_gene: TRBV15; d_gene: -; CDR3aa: CATSRENRDGYTF; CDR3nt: TGTGCCACCAGCAGAGAGAACAGGGATGGCTACACCTTC
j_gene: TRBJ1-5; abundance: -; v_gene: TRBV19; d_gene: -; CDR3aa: CASSMGRVGNQPQHF; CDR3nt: TGTGCCAGTAGTATGGGGAGGGTAGGTAATCAGCCCCAGCATTTT
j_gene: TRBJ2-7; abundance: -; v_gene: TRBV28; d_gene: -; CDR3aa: CASNPRGPGERYEQYF; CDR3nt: TGTGCCAGCAACCCGAGGGGACCGGGAGAAAGGTACGAGCAGTACTTC
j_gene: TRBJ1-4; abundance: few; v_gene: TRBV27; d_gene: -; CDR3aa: CASRSYSPTNEKLFF; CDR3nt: TGTGCCAGCAGATCCTACAGCCCAACTAATGAAAAACTGTTTTTT
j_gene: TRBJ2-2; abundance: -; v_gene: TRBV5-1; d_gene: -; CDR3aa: CASSLGGASGELFF; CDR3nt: TGCGCCAGCAGCTTGGGGGGAGCATCCGGGGAGCTGTTTTTT
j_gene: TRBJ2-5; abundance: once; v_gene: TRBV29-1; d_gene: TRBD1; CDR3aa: CSLTGVGLETQYF; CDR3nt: TGCAGCTTGACAGGGGTCGGTTTAGAGACCCAGTACTTC
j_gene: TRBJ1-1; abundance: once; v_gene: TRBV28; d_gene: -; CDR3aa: CASSLGHPQSEAFF; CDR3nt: TGTGCCAGCAGTTTGGGGCACCCCCAGAGTGAAGCTTTCTTT
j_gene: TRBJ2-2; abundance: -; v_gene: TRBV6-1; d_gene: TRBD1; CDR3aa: CASSADRGRTGELFF; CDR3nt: TGTGCCAGCAGCGCAGACAGGGGGCGCACCGGGGAGCTGTTTTTT
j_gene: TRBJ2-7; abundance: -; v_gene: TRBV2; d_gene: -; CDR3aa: CAGSQAVNEQYF; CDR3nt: TGTGCCGGCTCACAAGCGGTTAACGAGCAGTACTTC
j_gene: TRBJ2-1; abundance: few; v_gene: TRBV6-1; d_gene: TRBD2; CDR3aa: CASRRGDNEQFF; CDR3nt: TGTGCCAGCAGGCGGGGGGACAATGAGCAGTTCTTC
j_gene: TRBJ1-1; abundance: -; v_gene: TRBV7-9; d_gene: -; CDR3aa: CASSGGVLNTEAFF; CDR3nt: TGTGCCAGCAGCGGAGGGGTCCTGAACACTGAAGCTTTCTTT
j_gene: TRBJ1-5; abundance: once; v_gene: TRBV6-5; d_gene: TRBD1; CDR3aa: CASGHLGQDGQPQHF; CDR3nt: TGTGCCAGCGGACACCTGGGACAGGACGGTCAGCCCCAGCATTTT
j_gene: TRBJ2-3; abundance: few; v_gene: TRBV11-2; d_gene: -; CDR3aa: CASSLNARNTQYF; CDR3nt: TGTGCCAGCAGCTTAAACGCGAGGAATACGCAGTATTTT
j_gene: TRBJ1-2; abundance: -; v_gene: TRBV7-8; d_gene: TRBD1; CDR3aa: CASSPETGADGYTF; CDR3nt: TGTGCCAGCAGCCCAGAGACAGGGGCTGATGGCTACACCTTC
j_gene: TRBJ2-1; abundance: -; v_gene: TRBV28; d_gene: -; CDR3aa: CASSETRGISYNEQFF; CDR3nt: TGTGCCAGCAGTGAAACAAGGGGGATCTCCTACAATGAGCAGTTCTTC
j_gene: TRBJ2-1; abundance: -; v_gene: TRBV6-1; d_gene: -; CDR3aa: CASSEIHSNEQFF; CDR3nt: TGTGCCAGCAGTGAAATTCACTCCAATGAGCAGTTCTTC
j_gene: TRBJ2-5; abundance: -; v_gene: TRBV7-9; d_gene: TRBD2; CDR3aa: CASSPVWAGGPQETQYF; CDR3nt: TGTGCCAGCAGCCCCGTCTGGGCGGGAGGGCCCCAAGAGACCCAGTACTTC
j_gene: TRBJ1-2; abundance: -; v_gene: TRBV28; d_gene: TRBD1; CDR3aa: CASSRETGYYGYTF; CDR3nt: TGTGCCAGCAGTCGAGAGACAGGGTACTATGGCTACACCTTC
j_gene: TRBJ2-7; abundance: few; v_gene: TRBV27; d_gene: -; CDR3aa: CASIRGDIDDYEQYF; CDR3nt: TGTGCCAGCATCCGGGGGGACATCGACGATTACGAGCAGTACTTC
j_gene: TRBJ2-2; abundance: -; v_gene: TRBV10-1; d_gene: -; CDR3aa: CASMGPDTGELFF; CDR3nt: TGCGCCAGCATGGGCCCTGACACCGGGGAGCTGTTTTTT
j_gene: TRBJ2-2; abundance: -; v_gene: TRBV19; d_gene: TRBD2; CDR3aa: CASSMRRVPGGGELFF; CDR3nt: TGTGCCAGTAGTATGAGGAGGGTACCGGGAGGCGGGGAGCTGTTTTTT
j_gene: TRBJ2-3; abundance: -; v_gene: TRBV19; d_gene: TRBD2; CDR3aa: CASSPRTSWSTDTQYF; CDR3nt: TGTGCCAGTAGCCCTCGGACTAGCTGGAGCACAGATACGCAGTATTTT
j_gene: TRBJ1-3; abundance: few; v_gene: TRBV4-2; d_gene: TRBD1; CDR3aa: CASSSTGGSGNTIYF; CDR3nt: TGTGCCAGCAGCTCAACAGGGGGCTCTGGAAACACCATATATTTT
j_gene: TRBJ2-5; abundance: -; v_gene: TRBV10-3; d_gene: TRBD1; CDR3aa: CAISDPGQGKETQYF; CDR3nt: TGTGCCATCAGTGACCCCGGACAGGGGAAAGAGACCCAGTACTTC
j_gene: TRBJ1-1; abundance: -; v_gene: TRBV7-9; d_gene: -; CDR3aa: CASSLAGESTEAFF; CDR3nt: TGTGCCAGCAGCTTAGCGGGAGAGAGCACTGAAGCTTTCTTT
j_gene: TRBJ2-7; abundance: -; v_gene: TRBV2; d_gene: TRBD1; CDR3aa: CASYQDRDYEQYF; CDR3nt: TGTGCCAGCTATCAGGACAGGGACTACGAGCAGTACTTC
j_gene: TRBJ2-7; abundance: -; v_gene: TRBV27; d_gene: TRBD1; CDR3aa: CASSLSPLGQAISYEQYF; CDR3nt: TGTGCCAGCAGTTTATCGCCCCTGGGACAGGCAATATCCTACGAGCAGTACTTC
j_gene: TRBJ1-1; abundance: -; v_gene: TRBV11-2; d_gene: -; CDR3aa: CASSLDRGSEAFF; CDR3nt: TGTGCCAGCAGCTTAGATAGGGGGTCTGAAGCTTTCTTT